This T cell receptor (beta chain) was identified in a study of T cells in Graves' hyperthyroidism and ophthalmopathy. Study results and limitations: Most thyroid clonotypes expanded above 0.001 were also detected in blood.

RNA transcripts provided the source from which TCR beta CDR3 regions were amplified. The HTBI primer set served for first-round RT-PCR of the TCR CDR3. TCRdb re-called the multiplex PCR reads through MiXCR, storing one row per CDR3 protein. The sample lists 530,000 or so distinct CDR3 sequences, about 15% occurring once. The germline V gene has CDR1 MNHEY and CDR2 SMNVEV (reference sequence). CDR3 length: 14 amino acids. With V trimmed by 3 bases and J by 6 bases, 5 bases remained unmatched. Comments on this clonotype: Its antigen remains unidentified.

PBMCs were sourced from roughly 9.7 ml fresh peripheral blood. Sequenced input: blood. This chain uses TRBV27 with TRBJ2-7; 10 bases fit TRBD1. The sequence was collected from a woman in her late teens or twenties with Graves' ophthalmopathy. The CDR3 loop reads CASSLTGGGCEQYF. For the CDR3, the DNA is TGTGCCAGCAGTTTGACAGGGGGCGGATGCGAGCAGTACTTC.